The 32 T cell receptor beta chains given below trace back to one sample, sequenced in a study of identical twins. TCRdb called the 5' RACE reads again in MiXCR, with one record for every CDR3 protein. The table has 450,000 or so distinct CDR3 sequences, 12% to 15% seen once. These same records also appear under a second study, on yellow fever vaccine responses in identical twins.

Sequenced: CD4+ T cells sorted from blood. All receptors derive from a woman between 18 and 30 years old in good health.

The rearrangement joins TRBV4-3 to TRBJ2-1; TRBD1 aligns across 8 bases. The trim removed 4 bases at V and 1 base at J, leaving 3 bases unmatched. The germline V gene encodes CDR1 LGHNA and CDR2 YSLEER. The CDR3 runs to 15 residues. CDR3: CASSRRGPSYNEQFF. Here the CDR3 DNA reads TGCGCCAGCAGCCGCAGGGGGCCATCCTACAATGAGCAGTTCTTC.

The chain joins TRBV18 to TRBJ2-7; 7 positions agree with TRBD1. Germline V gene sequence: CDR1 KGHSH, CDR2 LQKENI. The CDR3 has 12 residues. The junction had 2 bases not matched to a gene; V was cut back by 3 bases and J by 6 bases. The DNA of the CDR3 is TGTGCCAGCTCACCGGGGACAGCCGAGCAGTACTTC. This codes for CASSPGTAEQYF.

As to this clonotype: A junction end diverges from the germline sequence, so it may reflect a read error. The V call is TRBV11-2, the J call TRBJ2-2; D is tentatively TRBD1 or TRBD2 (5 bases each). The germline V gene has CDR1 SGHAT and CDR2 FQNNGV. This CDR3 contains 15 residues. The CDR3 spells CASSIEAGSTGELFF. In DNA form, the CDR3 reads TGTGCCAGCAGCATAGAGGCAGGGAGCACCGGGGAGCTGTTTTTT.

The chain recombines TRBV18 with TRBJ2-3; the match to TRBD2 covers 10 bases. The CDR3 covers 18 residues. V gave up 6 bases and J gave up 0 bases; unmatched junction bases: 12. Germline V CDR1 and CDR2: KGHSH, LQKENI. CDR3 sequence reads: CASSTLTSGWISTDTQYF. As DNA, the CDR3 is TGTGCCAGCTCGACCTTGACTAGCGGGTGGATTAGCACAGATACGCAGTATTTT.

The chain carries TRBV3-1 and TRBJ2-3; D gene ambiguous. V dropped 1 base and J dropped 0 bases, with 8 bases sitting between them. This CDR3 spans 15 amino acids. The germline V gene encodes CDR1 LGHDT and CDR2 YNNKEL (reference sequence). The CDR3 coding sequence is TGTGCCAGCAGCCAAGGGGATCCTAGCACAGATACGCAGTATTTT. Translation: CASSQGDPSTDTQYF.

The V and J genes are TRBV7-2 and TRBJ1-5; TRBD1 is a possible D gene (6 bases). This CDR3 is built from 16 residues. V gave up 1 base and J gave up 7 bases, with 17 bases separating them. The germline CDR1 and CDR2 sequences are SGHTA and FQGNSA. The CDR3 is CASSLEGGRGGQPQHF. The CDR3 DNA follows: TGTGCCAGCAGCTTAGAGGGTGGCAGGGGAGGCCAGCCCCAGCATTTT.

The chain uses TRBV5-6 and TRBJ2-5; 8 bases line up with TRBD2. This CDR3 has 14 amino acids. Germline V gene sequence: CDR1 SGHDT, CDR2 YYEEEE. V shed 7 bases and J 1 base; nucleotides not matched to a gene: 6. As DNA, the CDR3 is TGTGCCAGCCCGAAAGGGACTAGCCAAGAGACCCAGTACTTC. Its protein product is CASPKGTSQETQYF.

Written as DNA, the CDR3 is TGCGCCAGCAGCCCGGCCGGGACGAACTACAATGAGCAGTTCTTC. Translated: CASSPAGTNYNEQFF. The gene calls are TRBV5-1 and TRBJ2-1; perhaps D is TRBD1 or TRBD2 (5 bases each). Deletions cut 4 bases from V and 3 bases from J, with 14 bases between. The CDR3 consists of 15 residues. CDR1 SGHRS and CDR2 YFSETQ come from the germline V gene.

This chain connects TRBV5-1 to TRBJ2-2; TRBD2 matches 12 bases. The junction had 4 bases not matched to a gene; V was cut back by 4 bases and J by 0 bases. In germline, CDR1 is SGHRS, CDR2 YFSETQ. The CDR3 loop spans 17 amino acids. CDR3 amino acids: CASSRLAGATNTGELFF. The CDR3 DNA reads TGCGCCAGCAGCAGACTAGCGGGGGCCACGAACACCGGGGAGCTGTTTTTT.

The chain is built from TRBV28 and TRBJ1-3; D remains ambiguous. V was trimmed by 7 bases and J by 4 bases, leaving 14 bases between them. Germline V CDR1 and CDR2: MDHEN, SYDVKM. This CDR3 is 14 amino acids long. The chain's CDR3 is CASTPSRAGNTIYF. The DNA of the CDR3 is TGTGCCAGCACCCCGTCGAGGGCCGGAAACACCATATATTTT.

In its sample, this clonotype was seen a few times. The chain employs TRBV24-1 and TRBJ2-1; D could derive from TRBD1 or TRBD2 (5 bases each). Trimming left V 0 bases short and J 0 bases short, with 14 bases between. Germline V gene lookup returns CDR1 KGHDR and CDR2 SFDVKD. This CDR3 spans 18 amino acids. DNA for the CDR3: TGTGCCACCAGTGATTTGCGGGGACGGCTAAGCTCCTACAATGAGCAGTTCTTC. Its protein is CATSDLRGRLSSYNEQFF.

The chain recombines TRBV5-6 with TRBJ2-7; 11 nucleotides line up with TRBD2. J gave up 1 base and V 4 bases, and 7 bases lay outside the gene matches. This CDR3 has 16 amino acids. Germline V gives CDR1 SGHDT, CDR2 YYEEEE. The CDR3 nucleotides read TGTGCCAGCAGCGCGCCGGGACTAGCGGCATCCTACGAGCAGTACTTC. It specifies CASSAPGLAASYEQYF.

This clonotype was counted ten times or more. CDR3 bases: TGTGCCAGCTCACTTTACAGGGGTGAGCAGTTCTTC. Translated, it gives CASSLYRGEQFF. The chain recombines TRBV18 with TRBJ2-1; 7 bases map to TRBD1. J lost 9 bases, V lost 4 bases, and 3 bases had no gene match. Germline lookup yields CDR1 KGHSH and CDR2 LQKENI. The CDR3 covers 12 residues.

The chain is built from TRBV15 and TRBJ2-2; D not certain. The CDR3 is 13 amino acids. The V end was cut by 2 bases, the J end by 3 bases, with 4 bases between. The germline CDR1 and CDR2 sequences are LNHNV and YYDKDF (reference sequence). The DNA of the CDR3 is TGTGCCACCAGCAGACCCCACACCGGGGAGCTGTTTTTT. This encodes CATSRPHTGELFF. The whole variable domain, remainder taken from reference TRBV15 and TRBJ2-2, is DAMVIQNPRYQVTQFGKPVTLSCSQTLNHNVMYWYQQKSSQAPKLLFHYYDKDFNNEADTPDNFQSRRPNTSFCFLDIRSPGLGDTAMYLCATSRPHTGELFFGEGSRLTVL.

This clonotype has only a few counts. V and J are TRBV21-1 and TRBJ2-3; TRBD1 was called by the table and not checked on the DNA. TRBV21-1 is a pseudogene segment. The length of the CDR3 is 15 residues. The chain's CDR3 is CASSKVRGGQDTQYF. DNA of the CDR3: TGTGCCAGCAGCAAAGTGCGGGGGGGTCAAGATACGCAGTATTTT.

The gene calls are TRBV4-3 and TRBJ2-7; 7 bases agree with TRBD2. With 2 bases clipped from V and 9 bases from J, the junction kept 10 bases outside the gene matches. This CDR3 has 14 residues. The germline V gene has CDR1 LGHNA and CDR2 YSLEER. This CDR3 is CASSQTPTAGVQYF. The DNA of the CDR3 is TGCGCCAGCAGCCAAACCCCGACGGCGGGAGTGCAGTACTTC.

This clonotype came up a few times. The rearrangement links TRBV24-1 to TRBJ2-5, with D perhaps matching TRBD1 or TRBD2 (6 bases each). This CDR3 has 15 amino acids. Germline V CDR1 and CDR2: KGHDR, SFDVKD. Trimming took off 6 bases at V and 1 base at J, with 14 bases between the two ends. The CDR3 DNA sequence: TGTGCCACCAGTTCGTTGTGGGGGGCCCAAGAGACCCAGTACTTC. This codes for CATSSLWGAQETQYF.

This clonotype was recorded a few times. V usage is TRBV25-1 and J usage is TRBJ2-7; D is undetermined. The CDR3 runs to 11 residues. CDR1 and CDR2 (germline): MGHDK, SYGVNS. Trimming left V 1 base short and J 6 bases short, with 4 bases between. The DNA of the CDR3 is TGTGCCAGCAGTGAATTCCGCGAGCAGTACTTC. Its protein is CASSEFREQYF.

This chain connects TRBV27 to TRBJ2-6; D is perhaps TRBD1 or TRBD2 (5 bases each). The CDR3 is 18 residues long. V gave up 2 bases and J gave up 0 bases, with 14 bases separating them. Germline assignment: CDR1 MNHEY and CDR2 SMNVEV (reference sequence). The CDR3 coding sequence is TGTGCCAGCAGTTTACTCCGACGGGGCCGCTCTGGGGCCAACGTCCTGACTTTC. Protein sequence: CASSLLRRGRSGANVLTF.

The chain combines TRBV28 with TRBJ2-5, with D tentatively TRBD1 (5 bases). V was cut by 3 bases and J by 4 bases, with 9 bases left in between. CDR1 and CDR2 from the germline V gene are MDHEN and SYDVKM. The CDR3 is 13 amino acids. CDR3: CASSFGAAETQYF. CDR3 DNA sequence: TGTGCCAGCAGTTTTGGGGCAGCAGAGACCCAGTACTTC.

This rearrangement joins TRBV11-2 to TRBJ2-2; D is possibly TRBD2 (6 bases). V was pared by 0 bases and J by 6 bases, with 23 bases between. Germline V lookup: CDR1 SGHAT, CDR2 FQNNGV. This CDR3 is built from 19 residues. The CDR3, as DNA: TGTGCCAGCAGCTTAGACCCGGGGAGAACTAGCCGCGTGGCCGGGGAGCTGTTTTTT. It translates to CASSLDPGRTSRVAGELFF.

This clonotype was seen a handful of times. The J gene is TRBJ2-2, the V gene TRBV20-1; 8 nucleotides agree with TRBD2. CDR3 length: 15 amino acids. Germline-derived CDR1 and CDR2 are DFQATT and SNEGSKA (reference sequence). J gave up 4 bases and V 1 base, and 5 bases lay outside the gene matches. The CDR3 loop reads CSARVAGKITGELFF. The CDR3 region has the DNA TGCAGTGCTAGAGTAGCGGGGAAAATCACCGGGGAGCTGTTTTTT.

This clonotype was detected only a few times. CDR3 protein: CASSDSDRGSNQPQHF. The DNA of the CDR3 is TGTGCCAGCTCCGATTCAGACAGGGGTAGCAATCAGCCCCAGCATTTT. The chain has TRBV12-3 or TRBV12-4 and TRBJ1-5; 8 bases map to TRBD1. The V gene end was trimmed by 8 bases and the J gene end by 0 bases; junction bases not matched to a gene: 9. This CDR3 region has 16 residues.

This clonotype was found a few times. The chain is built from TRBV29-1 and TRBJ2-2; D not certain. The CDR3 extends over 15 amino acids. Deletions cut 4 bases from V and 1 base from J, with 13 bases between. Germline V gives CDR1 SQVTM, CDR2 ANQGSEA. The chain's CDR3 is CSVVGPNWNTGELFF. DNA of the CDR3: TGCAGCGTTGTCGGTCCCAATTGGAACACCGGGGAGCTGTTTTTT.

This clonotype was counted many times. The chain recombines TRBV5-1 with TRBJ2-7, with a weak D call TRBD1 (6 bases). This CDR3 has 15 amino acids. V lost 0 bases and J lost 2, with 12 bases in between. CDR1 is SGHRS and CDR2 is YFSETQ in the germline V gene. This CDR3 is CASSLDRDKTYEQYF. In DNA form, the CDR3 reads TGCGCCAGCAGCTTGGACCGGGACAAGACCTACGAGCAGTACTTC. The whole variable domain, remainder taken from reference TRBV5-1 and TRBJ2-7, is KAGVTQTPRYLIKTRGQQVTLSCSPISGHRSVSWYQQTPGQGLQFLFEYFSETQRNKGNFPGRFSGRQFSNSRSEMNVSTLELGDSALYLCASSLDRDKTYEQYFGPGTRLTVT.

This clonotype was observed a handful of times. This chain joins TRBV7-2 and TRBJ2-5, with 10 positions matching TRBD1. The CDR3 consists of 15 residues. The V gene's germline CDR1 is SGHTA and CDR2 FQGNSA. J was trimmed by 4 bases and V by 1 base; bases with no gene match: 3. CDR3 sequence (DNA): TGTGCCAGCAGCTTAGAGGGACAGGGGTCAGAGACCCAGTACTTC. It codes for CASSLEGQGSETQYF.

This rearrangement joins TRBV14 to TRBJ2-7; D remains unclear. Deletions cut 1 base from V and 6 bases from J, with 7 bases between. Germline CDR1 and CDR2: SGHDN and FVKESK. The length of the CDR3 is 12 residues. CDR3 nucleotides: TGTGCCAGCAGCCAAGTAGGTCGCGAGCAGTACTTC. Its protein product is CASSQVGREQYF.

This clonotype was observed many times. This chain links TRBV28 with TRBJ2-3; no definite D call. The CDR3 is 16 residues long. Trimming took off 3 bases at V and 0 bases at J, with 13 bases between the two ends. The V gene's germline CDR1 is MDHEN and CDR2 SYDVKM. CDR3 DNA: TGTGCCAGCAGTTTTTCGAACTGGATTAGCACAGATACGCAGTATTTT. Translation: CASSFSNWISTDTQYF. Full variable domain (remainder filled in from reference TRBV28 and TRBJ2-3): DVKVTQSSRYLVKRTGEKVFLECVQDMDHENMFWYRQDPGLGLRLIYFSYDVKMKEKGDIPEGYSVSREKKERFSLILESASTNQTSMYLCASSFSNWISTDTQYFGPGTRLTVL.

This clonotype was seen a few times. The chain recombines TRBV7-2 with TRBJ2-1; D is perhaps TRBD2 (6 bases). The CDR3 spans 15 residues. Germline V lookup: CDR1 SGHTA, CDR2 FQGNSA. Between the trimmed V and J ends, which lost 6 bases and 4 bases, there was a span of 16 bases. CDR3 sequence: CASRPPGLEYNEQFF. The CDR3 DNA follows: TGTGCCAGCAGACCACCGGGACTGGAGTACAATGAGCAGTTCTTC.

This clonotype was found a few times. This CDR3 reads CASTSSPRATGELFF. For the CDR3, the DNA is TGTGCCAGCACCTCAAGTCCCAGGGCCACCGGGGAGCTGTTTTTT. The chain links TRBV28 to TRBJ2-2; D might be TRBD1 (5 bases). Germline V gene sequence: CDR1 MDHEN, CDR2 SYDVKM. The CDR3 totals 15 residues. Trimming stripped 7 bases from V and 4 bases from J, with 16 bases between.

The chain couples TRBV6-2 or TRBV6-3 to TRBJ2-3; the match to TRBD1 covers 8 bases. This CDR3 has 17 residues. CDR1 is MNHEY, CDR2 SVGEGT, per germline. Trimming at V came to 5 bases and at J to 3 bases, leaving 13 bases not matched to a gene. In nucleotides, the CDR3 is TGTGCCAGCAGTAAAGAGGACAGGGTGCGAGGAACAGATACGCAGTATTTT. This sequence encodes CASSKEDRVRGTDTQYF.

In DNA form, the CDR3 reads TGTGCCAGCAGCTTCCTAGCGGGAGGTGACAATGAGCAGTTCTTC. Translation gives CASSFLAGGDNEQFF. The J gene is TRBJ2-1, the V gene TRBV9, with TRBD2 matching over 11 bases. The V segment lost 4 bases and the J segment 5 bases; nucleotides outside the gene matches: 5. Germline V gene lookup returns CDR1 SGDLS and CDR2 YYNGEE. The CDR3 is made up of 15 amino acids.